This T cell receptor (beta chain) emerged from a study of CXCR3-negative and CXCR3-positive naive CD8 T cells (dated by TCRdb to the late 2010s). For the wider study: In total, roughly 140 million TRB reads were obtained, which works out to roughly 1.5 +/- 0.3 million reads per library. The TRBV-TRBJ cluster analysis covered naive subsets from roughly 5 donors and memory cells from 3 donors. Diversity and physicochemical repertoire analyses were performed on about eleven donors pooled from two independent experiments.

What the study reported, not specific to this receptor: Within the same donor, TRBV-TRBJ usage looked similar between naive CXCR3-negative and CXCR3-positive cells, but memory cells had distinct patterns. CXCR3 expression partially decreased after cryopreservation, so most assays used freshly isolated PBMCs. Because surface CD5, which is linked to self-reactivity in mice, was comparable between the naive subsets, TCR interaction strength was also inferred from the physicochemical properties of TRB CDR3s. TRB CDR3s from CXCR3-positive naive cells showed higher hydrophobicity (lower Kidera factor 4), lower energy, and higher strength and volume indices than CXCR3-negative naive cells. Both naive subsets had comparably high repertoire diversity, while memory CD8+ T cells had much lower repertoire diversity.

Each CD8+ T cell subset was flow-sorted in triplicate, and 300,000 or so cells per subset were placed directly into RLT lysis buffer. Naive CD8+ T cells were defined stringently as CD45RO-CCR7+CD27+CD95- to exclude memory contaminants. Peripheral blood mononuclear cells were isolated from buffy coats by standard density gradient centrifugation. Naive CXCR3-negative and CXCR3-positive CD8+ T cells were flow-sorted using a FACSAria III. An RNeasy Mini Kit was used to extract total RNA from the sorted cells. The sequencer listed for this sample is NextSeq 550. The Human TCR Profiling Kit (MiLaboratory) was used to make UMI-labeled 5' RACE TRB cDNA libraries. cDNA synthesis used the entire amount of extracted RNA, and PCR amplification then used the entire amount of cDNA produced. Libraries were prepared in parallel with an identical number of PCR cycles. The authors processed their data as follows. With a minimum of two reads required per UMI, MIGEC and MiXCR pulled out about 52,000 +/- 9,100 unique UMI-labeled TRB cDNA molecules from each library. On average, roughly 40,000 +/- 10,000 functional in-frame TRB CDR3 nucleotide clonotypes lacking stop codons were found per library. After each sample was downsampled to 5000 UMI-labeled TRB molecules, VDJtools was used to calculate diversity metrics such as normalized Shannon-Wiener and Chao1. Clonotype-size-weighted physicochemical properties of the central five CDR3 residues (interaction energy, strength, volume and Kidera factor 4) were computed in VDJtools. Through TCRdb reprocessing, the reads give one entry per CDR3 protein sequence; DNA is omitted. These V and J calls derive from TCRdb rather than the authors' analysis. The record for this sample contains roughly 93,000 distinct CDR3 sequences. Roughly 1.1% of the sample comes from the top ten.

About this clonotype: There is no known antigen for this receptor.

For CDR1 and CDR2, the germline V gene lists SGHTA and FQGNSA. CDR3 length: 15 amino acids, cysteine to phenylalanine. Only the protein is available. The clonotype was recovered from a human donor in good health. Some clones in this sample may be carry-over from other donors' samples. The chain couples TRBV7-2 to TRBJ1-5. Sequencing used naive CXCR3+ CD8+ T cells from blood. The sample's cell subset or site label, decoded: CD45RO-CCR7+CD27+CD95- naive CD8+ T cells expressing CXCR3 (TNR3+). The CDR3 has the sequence CASSLDSFSNQPQHF.